The clone carrying this T cell receptor beta chain was observed a handful of times. Its antigen is still unknown. The sample is drawn from a study of T and B cells in COVID-19 patients. Study at large: Most recovered patients had mild to moderate COVID-19 treated as outpatients. At median age around 34 years, recovered patients were younger than active-infection patients at 67.

Multiplex PCR with BIOMED2 TRB-A/B primer pools amplified TRB rearrangements. MiXCR was run by TCRdb on the multiplex PCR reads, yielding one entry per CDR3 protein. The sample includes roughly 25,000 distinct CDR3 sequences, approximately 32% seen only once; the top ten take 1.5% to 2%. Findings of the study overall: CD4+, regulatory T cell, CD8+ and sorted SARS-CoV-2-responsive or tetramer+ T cells were not yet sequenced. Patients with COVID-19 reportedly showed strongly skewed T cell receptor beta variable and joining gene usage.

The V end was cut by 1 base, the J end by 4 bases, with 13 bases between. Germline V gene data show CDR1 as KGHSH and CDR2 as LQKENI. CDR3 length: 16 amino acids. Each TRB amplification used about 250-550 ng of genomic DNA from blood. The chain has TRBV18 and TRBJ1-4, with a possible D match to TRBD1 (5 bases). The clonotype originates from a human donor who had recovered from COVID-19. The sample taken for sequencing was blood. In DNA, the CDR3 is TGTGCCAGCTCACCACGCGGAACGGGGGGTAATGAAAAACTGTTTTTT. Amino acid sequence: CASSPRGTGGNEKLFF.